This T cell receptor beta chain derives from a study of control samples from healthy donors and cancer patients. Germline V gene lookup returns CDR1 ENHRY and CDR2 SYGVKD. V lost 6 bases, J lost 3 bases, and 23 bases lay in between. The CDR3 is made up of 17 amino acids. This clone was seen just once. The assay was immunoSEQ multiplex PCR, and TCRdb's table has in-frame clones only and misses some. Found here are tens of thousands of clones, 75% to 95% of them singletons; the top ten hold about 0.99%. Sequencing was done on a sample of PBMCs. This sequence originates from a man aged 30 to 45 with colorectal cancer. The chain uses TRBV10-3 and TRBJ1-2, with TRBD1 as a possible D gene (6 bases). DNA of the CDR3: TGTGCCATCAGAGACGAGGGGGGAAACTACGACTACTATGGCTACACCTTC. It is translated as CAIRDEGGNYDYYGYTF.